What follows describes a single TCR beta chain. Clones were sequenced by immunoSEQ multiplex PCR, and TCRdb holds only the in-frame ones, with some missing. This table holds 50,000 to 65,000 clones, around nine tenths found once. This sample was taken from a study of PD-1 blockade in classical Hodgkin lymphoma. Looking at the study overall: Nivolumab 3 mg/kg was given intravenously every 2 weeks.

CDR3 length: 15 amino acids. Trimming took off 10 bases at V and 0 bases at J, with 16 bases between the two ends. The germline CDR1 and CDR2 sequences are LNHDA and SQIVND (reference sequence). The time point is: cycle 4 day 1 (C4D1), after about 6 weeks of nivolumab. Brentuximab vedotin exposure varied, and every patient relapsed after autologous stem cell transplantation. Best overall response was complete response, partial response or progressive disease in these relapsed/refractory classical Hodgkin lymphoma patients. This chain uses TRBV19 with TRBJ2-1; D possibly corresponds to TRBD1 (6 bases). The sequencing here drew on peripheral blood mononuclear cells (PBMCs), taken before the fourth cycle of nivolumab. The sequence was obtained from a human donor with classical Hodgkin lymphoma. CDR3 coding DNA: TGTGCCACCAGGGGTAGCGCAAGCTCCTACAATGAGCAGTTCTTC. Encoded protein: CATRGSASSYNEQFF.